The 10 T cell receptor beta chains in this list originate from one sample, sequenced in a study of blood T cell repertoires in COVID-19. Method: immunoSEQ multiplex PCR; TCRdb's copy keeps in-frame clones and lacks some. The sample holds more than 45,000 clones, 86% seen once. The sequencing input was peripheral blood. All receptors come from a man at least 80 years old with acute or convalescent COVID-19.

The V and J genes are TRBV10-3 and TRBJ2-5; 8 bases agree with TRBD1. Germline CDR1 and CDR2: ENHRY and SYGVKD. The CDR3 covers 13 residues. Trimming cost V 7 bases and J 1 base; bases outside gene matches: 2. CDR3 DNA: TGTGCCATCATGGGGACAGGCCAAGAGACCCAGTACTTC. Amino acid sequence: CAIMGTGQETQYF.

The rearrangement links TRBV11-2 to TRBJ1-1; TRBD1 might be the D (5 bases). The CDR3 length is 15 residues. Germline V gene lookup returns CDR1 SGHAT and CDR2 FQNNGV. Trimming removed 3 bases from V and 4 bases from J, with 15 bases in between. CDR3 sequence (DNA): TGTGCCAGCAGCTTCGCGGGGCCCGTTGGCACTGAAGCTTTCTTT. Translation gives CASSFAGPVGTEAFF.

J is TRBJ2-4 and V is TRBV6-2 or TRBV6-3; 8 bases agree with TRBD1. The CDR3 is 17 residues long. Germline CDR1 and CDR2: MNHEY and SVGEGT. The V and J ends lost 0 bases and 1 base, in that order; junction bases with no gene match: 5. CDR3 residues: CASSYSQGASAKNIQYF. The CDR3 coding sequence is TGTGCCAGCAGTTACTCGCAGGGGGCGAGCGCCAAAAACATTCAGTACTTC.

This clone was observed a single time. The chain couples TRBV29-1 to TRBJ2-7, with 7 bases matching TRBD1. V shed 8 bases and J 2 bases; nucleotides not matched to a gene: 6. This CDR3 is built from 12 residues. From germline, CDR1 is SQVTM and CDR2 ANQGSEA. The CDR3 region is CSIIQGTYEQYF. For the CDR3, the DNA is TGCAGCATCATACAGGGGACCTACGAGCAGTACTTC.

The J gene is TRBJ1-1, the V gene TRBV5-1; 8 nucleotides match TRBD1. Per germline, CDR1 SGHRS and CDR2 YFSETQ. CDR3 length: 16 amino acids. J gave up 5 bases and V 3 bases, and 12 bases lay outside the gene matches. The CDR3 reads CASSSHRGGPTTEAFF. The CDR3, as DNA: TGCGCCAGCAGCTCCCACAGGGGGGGGCCTACGACTGAAGCTTTCTTT.

The chain links TRBV5-6 to TRBJ1-3; 7 nucleotides align to TRBD1. Germline V gene sequence: CDR1 SGHDT, CDR2 YYEEEE. The V segment lost 4 bases and the J segment 0 bases; nucleotides outside the gene matches: 4. The CDR3 runs to 15 residues. The CDR3 loop is CASSLTGPSGNTIYF. DNA of the CDR3: TGTGCCAGCAGCCTGACAGGGCCCTCTGGAAACACCATATATTTT.

This sequence joins TRBV7-9 and TRBJ1-6; 8 bases align to TRBD1. The CDR3 has 14 amino acids. The V segment lost 3 bases and the J segment 6 bases; nucleotides outside the gene matches: 1. Looked up from germline, CDR1 is SEHNR and CDR2 is FQNEAQ (reference sequence). The CDR3, as DNA: TGTGCCAGCAGCTTCGGACAGGGTAATTCACCCCTCCACTTT. Translation: CASSFGQGNSPLHF.

The gene calls are TRBV14 and TRBJ2-1; 10 nucleotides align to TRBD1. Trimming took 2 bases from V and 7 from J; bases not matched to a gene: 5. The germline gives CDR1 SGHDN, CDR2 FVKESK. This CDR3 is built from 15 residues. The CDR3 sequence is CASSQRTGGSNEQFF. The CDR3 nucleotides read TGTGCCAGCAGCCAAAGGACAGGGGGGTCTAATGAGCAGTTCTTC. Together with reference TRBV14 and TRBJ2-1, the CDR3 gives the full variable domain: EAGVTQFPSHSVIEKGQTVTLRCDPISGHDNLYWYRRVMGKEIKFLLHFVKESKQDESGMPNNRFLAERTGGTYSTLKVQPAELEDSGVYFCASSQRTGGSNEQFFGPGTRLTVL.

The chain recombines TRBV6-2 or TRBV6-3 with TRBJ1-2; weak D call: TRBD1 (5 bases). This CDR3 has 16 amino acids. Germline CDR1 and CDR2: MNHEY and SVGEGT. V was trimmed by 2 bases and J by 2 bases, leaving 15 bases between them. The CDR3 bases are TGTGCCAGCAGTTACCCCTCCCGGGGGTCCAACTATGGCTACACCTTC. Its translation: CASSYPSRGSNYGYTF.

This clone showed up just once. The J gene is TRBJ1-1, the V gene TRBV18, with 7 bases lining up with TRBD1. The CDR3 covers 15 residues. Looked up from germline, CDR1 is KGHSH and CDR2 is LQKENI. The V gene end was trimmed by 2 bases and the J gene end by 4 bases; junction bases not matched to a gene: 7. The CDR3: CASSPLEGAGTEAFF. DNA for the CDR3: TGTGCCAGCTCACCATTGGAGGGGGCGGGCACTGAAGCTTTCTTT.